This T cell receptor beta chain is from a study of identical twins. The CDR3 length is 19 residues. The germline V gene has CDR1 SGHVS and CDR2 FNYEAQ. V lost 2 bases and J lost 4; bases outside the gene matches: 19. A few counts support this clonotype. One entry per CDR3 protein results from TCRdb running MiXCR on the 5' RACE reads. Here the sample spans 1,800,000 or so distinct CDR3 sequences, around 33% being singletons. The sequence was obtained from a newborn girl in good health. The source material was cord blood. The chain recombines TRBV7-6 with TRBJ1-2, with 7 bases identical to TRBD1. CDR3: CASSLSAKGGAARIYGYTF. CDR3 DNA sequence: TGTGCCAGCAGCTTATCGGCAAAAGGGGGCGCCGCACGTATCTATGGCTACACCTTC.